The 9 T cell receptor beta chains presented below share a single source sample, sequenced in a study of blood T cells in healthy people across ages (dated by TCRdb to the mid-2010s). Libraries were prepared through 5' RACE. Sequencing took place on an Illumina HiSeq 2500. A second PCR of 7 to 11 cycles was performed with a sample-barcoded 5' primer and a J-beta primer mix. TCRdb reran the public reads through fastp at Q25 and MiXCR, keeping productive beta chains. Rows with a matching CDR3 protein are joined into one entry that keeps the most common DNA and genes. For this sample there are hundreds of thousands of distinct CDR3 sequences; just under 25% appear just once. Under 9.5% of the sample comes from the top ten. The same data also contributed to another study, on T cells of mothers and their children.

The sequenced sample consisted of blood. The receptors here all came from a boy between 10 and 17 years old in good health.

This clonotype has only a few counts. The J gene is TRBJ1-4, the V gene TRBV29-1, with D hard to call. The CDR3 is 12 residues long. Deletions cut 4 bases from V and 4 bases from J, with 7 bases between. Germline CDR1 reads SQVTM; CDR2 reads ANQGSEA. CDR3 in DNA: TGCAGCGTTGGCGGCCTTAATGAAAAACTGTTTTTT. Its protein product is CSVGGLNEKLFF.

The chain carries TRBV29-1 and TRBJ1-2; D ambiguous. There are 10 residues in the CDR3. V was cut by 6 bases and J by 4 bases, with 6 bases left in between. Germline V CDR1 and CDR2: SQVTM, ANQGSEA. Here the CDR3 reads CSVETYGYTF. CDR3 nucleotides: TGCAGCGTCGAAACCTATGGCTACACCTTC.

The genes are TRBV14 and TRBJ2-5; possibly TRBD2 for D (5 bases). Matching the DNA end better, TRBJ2-7 makes the J call doubtful. There are 16 residues in the CDR3. Looked up from germline, CDR1 is SGHDN and CDR2 is FVKESK. CDR3 protein: CASSQDLERRNYEQYF. Written as DNA, the CDR3 is TGTGCCAGCAGCCAAGATTTAGAGCGGAGAAACTACGAGCAGTACTTC.

The chain links TRBV12-3 or TRBV12-4 to TRBJ2-3, with 9 positions matching TRBD2. V was pared by 3 bases and J by 4 bases, with 8 bases of the junction left unmatched. The CDR3 loop spans 16 amino acids. The CDR3 DNA sequence: TGTGCCAGCAGTTTTCTTGGCGGGGGGGCCCCAGATACGCAGTATTTT. Translation gives CASSFLGGGAPDTQYF.

There are a few counts of this clonotype. The genes are TRBV28 and TRBJ2-1, with D maybe TRBD2 (5 bases). CDR1 and CDR2 (germline): MDHEN, SYDVKM. The CDR3 has 16 amino acids. Trimming took off 6 bases at V and 5 bases at J, with 20 bases between the two ends. CDR3 residues: CASRTLRTGFNNEQFF. The CDR3 DNA reads as TGTGCCAGCAGGACATTAAGGACGGGATTTAACAATGAGCAGTTCTTC. The whole variable domain, filled in from reference TRBV28 and TRBJ2-1, reads DVKVTQSSRYLVKRTGEKVFLECVQDMDHENMFWYRQDPGLGLRLIYFSYDVKMKEKGDIPEGYSVSREKKERFSLILESASTNQTSMYLCASRTLRTGFNNEQFFGPGTRLTVL.

This clonotype was seen more than once but under ten times. The V and J genes are TRBV12-3 or TRBV12-4 and TRBJ2-5; 10 bases are a match to TRBD1. V was clipped by 4 bases and J by 5 bases; unmatched bases: 7. This CDR3 is built from 15 residues. Written as DNA, the CDR3 is TGTGCCAGCAGTTCCGTTGGGACAGGGGAGGAGACCCAGTACTTC. Translated, it gives CASSSVGTGEETQYF.

The J gene is TRBJ2-1, the V gene TRBV14; the match to TRBD2 covers 12 bases. Looked up from germline, CDR1 is SGHDN and CDR2 is FVKESK. The CDR3 consists of 16 residues. J gave up 4 bases and V 3 bases, and 4 bases lay outside the gene matches. CDR3 nucleotide sequence: TGTGCCAGCAGCCACCCAGGACTAGCGGGATACAATGAGCAGTTCTTC. Its translation: CASSHPGLAGYNEQFF.

This clonotype appeared a few times. V and J are TRBV19 and TRBJ1-5; D may be TRBD1 (6 bases). V was clipped by 0 bases and J by 5 bases, with 14 bases between them. CDR1 is LNHDA, CDR2 SQIVND, per germline (reference sequence). This CDR3 comprises 16 residues. The CDR3 bases are TGTGCCAGTAGTATAGAGGGGGACACAGGGTATCAGCCCCAGCATTTT. Protein sequence: CASSIEGDTGYQPQHF.

The chain has TRBV2 and TRBJ2-3; weak D call: TRBD2 (5 bases). CDR3 length: 12 residues. The germline V gene has CDR1 SNHLY and CDR2 FYNNEI. V was cut by 3 bases and J by 8 bases, with 9 bases left in between. The CDR3: CASSDVEGTQYF. For the CDR3, the DNA is TGTGCCAGCAGTGACGTCGAGGGTACGCAGTATTTT.